This TCR beta chain was recovered during a study of T cell responses to AZD1222 COVID-19 vaccine. Regarding the study as a whole: Clonal diversity may have been underestimated in mostly white British donors. CD4 TCRs associated with vaccination spanned spike, dominating at 160-218 and 743-854.

Of note for this clone: No antigen is known for it.

Trimming took off 7 bases at V and 5 bases at J, with 11 bases between the two ends. Germline CDR1 reads MDHEN; CDR2 reads SYDVKM. This CDR3 has 12 amino acids. Sequencing was performed with immunoSEQ multiplex PCR; in TCRdb, only in-frame clones are kept and a portion is missing. In the table there are some 200,000 clones, approximately 93% of which are singletons. This TCR was recovered from an adult in good health. The material was peripheral blood, obtained on day 0 of AZD1222 vaccination. V usage is TRBV28 and J usage is TRBJ2-5; D is possibly TRBD1 (6 bases). This CDR3 reads CASKGVGETQYF. The CDR3 DNA sequence: TGTGCCAGCAAGGGGGTTGGGGAGACCCAGTACTTC.